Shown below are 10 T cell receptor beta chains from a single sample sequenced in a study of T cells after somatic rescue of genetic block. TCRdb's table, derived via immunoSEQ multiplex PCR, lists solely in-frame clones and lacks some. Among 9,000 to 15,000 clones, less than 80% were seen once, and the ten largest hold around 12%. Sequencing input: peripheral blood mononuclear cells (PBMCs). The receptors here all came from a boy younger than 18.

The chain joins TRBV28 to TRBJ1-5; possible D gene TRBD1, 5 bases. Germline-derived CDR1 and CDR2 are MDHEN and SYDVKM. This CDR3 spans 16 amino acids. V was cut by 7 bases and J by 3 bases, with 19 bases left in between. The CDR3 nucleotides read TGTGCCAGCAAGGAGGGGCTGGGGGGATACAATCAGCCCCAGCATTTT. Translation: CASKEGLGGYNQPQHF.

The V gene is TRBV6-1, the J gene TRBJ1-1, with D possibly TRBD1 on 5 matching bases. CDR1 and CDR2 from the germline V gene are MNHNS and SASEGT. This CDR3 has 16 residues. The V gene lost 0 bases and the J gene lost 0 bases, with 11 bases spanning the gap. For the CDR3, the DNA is TGTGCCAGCAGTGAAGCCTGGGGGGGTCTGAACACTGAAGCTTTCTTT. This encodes CASSEAWGGLNTEAFF.

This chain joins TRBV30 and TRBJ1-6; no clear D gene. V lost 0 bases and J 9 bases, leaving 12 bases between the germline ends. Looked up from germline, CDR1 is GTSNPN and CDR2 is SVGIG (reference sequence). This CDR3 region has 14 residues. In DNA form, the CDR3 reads TGTGCCTGGAGTGTACCCTCTTGGGGTTCACCCCTCCACTTT. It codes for CAWSVPSWGSPLHF.

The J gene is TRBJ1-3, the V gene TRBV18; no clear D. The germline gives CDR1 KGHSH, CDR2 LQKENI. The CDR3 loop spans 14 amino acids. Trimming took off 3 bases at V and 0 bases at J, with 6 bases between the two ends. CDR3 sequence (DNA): TGTGCCAGCTCACCCCCGACCTCTGGAAACACCATATATTTT. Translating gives CASSPPTSGNTIYF.

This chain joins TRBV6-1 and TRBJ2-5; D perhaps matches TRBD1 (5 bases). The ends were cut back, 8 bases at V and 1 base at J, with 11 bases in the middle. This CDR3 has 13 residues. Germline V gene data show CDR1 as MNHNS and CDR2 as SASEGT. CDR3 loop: CASAIGAQETQYF. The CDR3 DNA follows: TGTGCCAGCGCGATAGGGGCCCAAGAGACCCAGTACTTC.

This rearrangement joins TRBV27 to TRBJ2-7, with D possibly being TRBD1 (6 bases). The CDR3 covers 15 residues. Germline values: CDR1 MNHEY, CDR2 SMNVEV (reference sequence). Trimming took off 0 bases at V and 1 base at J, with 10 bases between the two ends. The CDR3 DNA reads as TGTGCCAGCAGTTTATCCTTAGGACAGTCCTACGAGCAGTACTTC. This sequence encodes CASSLSLGQSYEQYF.

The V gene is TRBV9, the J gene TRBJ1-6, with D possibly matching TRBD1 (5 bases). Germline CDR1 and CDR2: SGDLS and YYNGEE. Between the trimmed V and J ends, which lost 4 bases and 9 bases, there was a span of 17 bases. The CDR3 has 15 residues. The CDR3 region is CASSLTGIGRSPLHF. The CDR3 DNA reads TGTGCCAGCAGCTTAACAGGAATTGGTCGTTCACCCCTCCACTTT. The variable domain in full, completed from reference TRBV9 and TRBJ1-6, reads DSGVTQTPKHLITATGQRVTLRCSPRSGDLSVYWYQQSLDQGLQFLIQYYNGEERAKGNILERFSAQQFPDLHSELNLSSLELGDSALYFCASSLTGIGRSPLHFGNGTRLTVT.

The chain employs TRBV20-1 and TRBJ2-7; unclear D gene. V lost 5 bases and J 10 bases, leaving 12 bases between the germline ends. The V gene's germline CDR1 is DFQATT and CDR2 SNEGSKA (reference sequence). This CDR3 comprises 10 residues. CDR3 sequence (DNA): TGCAGTGCTGTCGGCTCGTCTCAGTACTTC. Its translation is CSAVGSSQYF.

The CDR3 protein is CASSLAENTEAFF. The CDR3, as DNA: TGCGCCAGCAGCTTAGCAGAGAACACTGAAGCTTTCTTT. The V call is TRBV5-1, the J call TRBJ1-1; D not resolved. The ends were cut back, 2 bases at V and 1 base at J, with 6 bases in the middle. This CDR3 contains 13 residues. From germline, CDR1 is SGHRS and CDR2 YFSETQ.

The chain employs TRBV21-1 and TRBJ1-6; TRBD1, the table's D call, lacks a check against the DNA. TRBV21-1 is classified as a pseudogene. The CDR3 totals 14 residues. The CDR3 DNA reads TGTGCCAGCAGCAAAGGTAAGGGGCGGTCACCCCTCCACTTT. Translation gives CASSKGKGRSPLHF.